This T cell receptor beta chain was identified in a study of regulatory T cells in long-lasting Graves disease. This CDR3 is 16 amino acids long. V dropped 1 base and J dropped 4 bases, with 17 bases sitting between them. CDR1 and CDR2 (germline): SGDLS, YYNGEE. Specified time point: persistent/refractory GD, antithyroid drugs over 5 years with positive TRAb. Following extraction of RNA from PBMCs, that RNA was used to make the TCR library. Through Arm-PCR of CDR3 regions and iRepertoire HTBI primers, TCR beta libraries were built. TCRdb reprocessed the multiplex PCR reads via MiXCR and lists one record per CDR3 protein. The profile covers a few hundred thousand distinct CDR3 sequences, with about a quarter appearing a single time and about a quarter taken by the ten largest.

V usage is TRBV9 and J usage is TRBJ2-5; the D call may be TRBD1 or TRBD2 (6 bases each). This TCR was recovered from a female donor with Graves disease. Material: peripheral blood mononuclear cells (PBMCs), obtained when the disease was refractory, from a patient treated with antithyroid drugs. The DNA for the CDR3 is TGTGCCAGCAGCGTATCCCCCGGGGGCGGCGGAGAGACCCAGTACTTC. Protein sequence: CASSVSPGGGGETQYF.